This is a list of T cell receptor beta chains from one sample in a study of blood T cells in healthy people across ages. TCRdb re-called the 5' RACE reads with MiXCR, one entry per CDR3 protein. The sample holds more than 1,400,000 distinct CDR3 sequences, around two fifths seen once. Sequences were obtained from blood. The origin of the receptors is a woman younger than 35 in good health. Both conserved end residues are trimmed from each CDR3. The D gene is left open where the match is weak.

v_call	d_call	j_call	cdr3_aa
TRBV5-5	NA	TRBJ2-1	ASSLGPSAEYNEQF
TRBV4-1	NA	TRBJ2-5	ASSQEGTDQETQY
TRBV10-3	NA	TRBJ1-3	AAGGAYSGNTIY
TRBV5-1	TRBD2	TRBJ2-5	ASRVLGGRDQETQY
TRBV18	TRBD1	NA	ASSPPSVRGPYEQY
TRBV7-6	TRBD2	TRBJ2-1	ASSTRTSGRASYNEQF
TRBV7-3	TRBD2	NA	ASSESSGGSYNEQY
TRBV7-2	NA	TRBJ2-2	ASSSPAGLF
TRBV29-1	NA	TRBJ2-1	SALQGIFYNEQF
TRBV4-2	TRBD2	TRBJ2-3	ASSHLSSGGAADTQY